Listed below are T cell receptor beta chains from one sample, sequenced in a study of T-cell reconstitution after alpha-beta-depleted transplantation in children. One entry per CDR3 protein, called by TCRdb with MiXCR from the PCR reads. The sample includes under 300,000 distinct CDR3 sequences, around a tenth of them seen just once. Material: peripheral blood, obtained 180 days after TCRalphabeta/CD19-depleted stem cell transplant. The receptors here all came from a male patient aged 2 to 10 who had a stem cell transplant for chronic granulomatous disease, so the T cells may come from the graft donor. Each CDR3 is given with its conserved first and last residue. Each record gives: V gene, J gene, CDR3 protein.

TRBV28	TRBJ2-7	CASRPDRGLHYEQYF
TRBV20-1	TRBJ2-7	CSASDDRTYEQYF
TRBV20-1	TRBJ2-7	CSAREEGFEQYF
TRBV4-1	TRBJ1-3	CASSQDPSRKGNTIYF
TRBV12-3/TRBV12-4	TRBJ2-3	CASSVRGPYTQYF
TRBV20-1	TRBJ2-1	CSAYGQNEQFF
TRBV5-1	TRBJ1-2	CASSLVAGGANRYGYTF
TRBV28	TRBJ1-5	CASSFLGRGVSSYSNQPQHF
TRBV12-3/TRBV12-4	TRBJ2-1	CASSLSSGVYNEQFF
TRBV5-1	TRBJ2-3	CASSSSGTDTQYF
TRBV7-9	TRBJ2-3	CASSHGTDTQYF
TRBV9	TRBJ2-1	CASSNPGLAGDNEQFF
TRBV27	TRBJ1-6	CASMTSGGNSPLHF
TRBV13	TRBJ2-3	CASRRRDLITDTQYF
TRBV4-2	TRBJ2-7	CASSPGQAREQYF
TRBV20-1	TRBJ2-4	CSASPLAGIVNIQYF
TRBV7-3	TRBJ2-3	CASSQRGRTDTQYF
TRBV30	TRBJ2-1	CAWSRRGPEQFF
TRBV5-5	TRBJ2-7	CASSSGGGAYEQYF
TRBV27	TRBJ1-5	CASGTGEFMDQPQHF
TRBV29-1	TRBJ1-2	CSTGQAPNYGYTF
TRBV7-2	TRBJ2-3	CASSLGGLNTQYF
TRBV29-1	TRBJ2-6	CSVGSHSGGSGANVLTF
TRBV12-3/TRBV12-4	TRBJ2-3	CASSLRRSSTDTQYF
TRBV20-1	TRBJ2-3	CSALGLAVPSSTDTQYF
TRBV7-2	TRBJ2-7	CASSQGGPGSSYEQYF
TRBV2	TRBJ2-1	CASSSRAPYNEQFF
TRBV19	TRBJ2-1	CASSIEGSSYNEQFF
TRBV4-3	TRBJ1-4	CASSQDPSFATNEKLFF
TRBV29-1	TRBJ1-4	CSASGGPREKLFF
TRBV7-8	TRBJ2-7	CASSFDRGYEQYF
TRBV12-3/TRBV12-4	TRBJ2-1	CASSFGGRGLDEQFF
TRBV20-1	TRBJ2-7	CSARQGYEQYF
TRBV18	TRBJ1-4	CASSPPGQGGNEKLFF
TRBV20-1	TRBJ2-1	CSAHLGWKDEQFF
TRBV20-1	TRBJ2-1	CSARVYNEQFF
TRBV5-6	TRBJ2-2	CASSLRGRYTGELFF
TRBV30	TRBJ2-5	CALKGLVGETQYF
TRBV29-1	TRBJ2-5	CSVGTSGFQETQYF
TRBV5-1	TRBJ2-3	CASSQPTDTQYF
TRBV2	TRBJ1-5	CASAPRTGIEPQHF
TRBV5-6	TRBJ2-7	CASSFWASGGSFSYEQYF
TRBV7-2	TRBJ2-1	CASSPRSVGSSGGKQFF
TRBV7-8	TRBJ2-1	CASSLVLGGNEQFF